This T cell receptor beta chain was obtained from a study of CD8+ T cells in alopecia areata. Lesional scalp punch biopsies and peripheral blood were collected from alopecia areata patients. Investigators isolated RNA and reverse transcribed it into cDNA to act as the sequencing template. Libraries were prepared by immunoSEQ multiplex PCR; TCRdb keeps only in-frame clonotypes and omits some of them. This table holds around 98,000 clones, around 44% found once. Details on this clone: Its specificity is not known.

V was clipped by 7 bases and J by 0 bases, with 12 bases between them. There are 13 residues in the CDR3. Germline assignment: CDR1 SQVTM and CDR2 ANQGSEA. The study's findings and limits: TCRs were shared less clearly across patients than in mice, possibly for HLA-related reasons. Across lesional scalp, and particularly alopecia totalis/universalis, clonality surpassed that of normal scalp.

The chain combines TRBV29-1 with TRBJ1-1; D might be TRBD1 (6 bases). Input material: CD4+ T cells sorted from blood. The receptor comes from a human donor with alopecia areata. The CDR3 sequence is CSAKTGMNTEAFF. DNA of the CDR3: TGCAGCGCTAAGACAGGAATGAACACTGAAGCTTTCTTT. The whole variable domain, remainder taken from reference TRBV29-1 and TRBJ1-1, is SAVISQKPSRDICQRGTSLTIQCQVDSQVTMMFWYRQQPGQSLTLIATANQGSEATYESGFVIDKFPISRPNLTFSTLTVSNMSPEDSSIYLCSAKTGMNTEAFFGQGTRLTVV.